This T cell receptor (beta chain) is from a study of identical twins. Losses at the gene ends were 1 base for V and 7 bases for J; bases not matched to a gene: 13. There are 18 residues in the CDR3. Germline lookup yields CDR1 KGHDR and CDR2 SFDVKD. This clonotype was seen only a few times. TCRdb processed the 5' RACE reads anew with MiXCR; each CDR3 protein has one entry. The sample yields hundreds of thousands of distinct CDR3 sequences, around 7% seen once. This same sample was also part of a study on yellow fever vaccine responses in identical twins.

The sequencing sample was made of memory (CD45RO+) T cells sorted from blood. This chain uses TRBV24-1 with TRBJ2-1, with 9 bases matching TRBD2. The receptor was isolated from a young woman in good health. DNA of the CDR3: TGTGCCACCAGTGATTTAAACGGGCGGGAGGGTTCGGGAAATGAGCAGTTCTTC. Protein product: CATSDLNGREGSGNEQFF.